Below, 32 T cell receptor beta chains from the same sample are listed, as sequenced in a study of OX40 agonist ivuxolimab in advanced cancers. Generated by immunoSEQ multiplex PCR, the TCRdb table keeps only in-frame clones and is missing some. The sample has around 80,000 clones, around 80% seen once; the top ten hold approximately 7%. The source was CD4+ or CD8+ T cells sorted from blood, collected in a trial of the OX40 agonist ivuxolimab. The source is an adult with an advanced solid tumor such as melanoma, head and neck, liver or kidney cancer.

The chain carries TRBV6-1 and TRBJ2-7; weak D call: TRBD1 (5 bases). V was clipped by 7 bases and J by 1 base, with 17 bases between them. This CDR3 region has 15 residues. CDR1 is MNHNS and CDR2 is SASEGT in the germline V gene. CDR3 amino acids: CASTQLRGRSYEQYV. The CDR3 DNA follows: TGTGCCAGCACCCAGTTAAGGGGTCGGTCCTACGAGCAGTACGTC.

The chain uses TRBV6-1 and TRBJ1-4; D possibly corresponds to TRBD1 (5 bases). V lost 2 bases and J lost 8, with 30 bases in between. The germline V gene encodes CDR1 MNHNS and CDR2 SASEGT. The CDR3 has 20 amino acids. CDR3 residues: CASSETLGNPYRGYREKLFF. CDR3 bases: TGTGCCAGCAGTGAAACCCTAGGTAACCCATACCGGGGGTATCGGGAAAAACTGTTTTTT.

The V gene is TRBV27, the J gene TRBJ2-2; possible D gene TRBD1, 6 bases. The CDR3 extends over 18 amino acids. Germline V gene sequence: CDR1 MNHEY, CDR2 SMNVEV (reference sequence). V was shortened by 6 bases and J by 4 bases, with 24 bases between the two germline ends. The CDR3 nucleotides are TGTGCCAGCAGCCGGATAATGACAGGAACTTTAGGCACCGGGGAGCTGTTTTTT. It translates to CASSRIMTGTLGTGELFF.

The chain combines TRBV28 with TRBJ2-7, with a tentative D call TRBD2 (5 bases). The CDR3 loop spans 14 amino acids. Between the trimmed V and J ends, which lost 2 bases and 2 bases, there was a span of 10 bases. Germline CDR1 reads MDHEN; CDR2 reads SYDVKM. CDR3 sequence reads: CASSLRGPPYEQYF. As DNA, the CDR3 is TGTGCCAGCAGTTTACGAGGGCCGCCCTACGAGCAGTACTTC.

In nucleotides, the CDR3 is TGTGCCAGCAGACCTAAGACAGGGCCCCAAAACATTCAGTACTTC. Protein: CASRPKTGPQNIQYF. The chain has TRBV7-9 and TRBJ2-4, with TRBD1 identical over 7 bases. Germline CDR1 and CDR2: SEHNR and FQNEAQ (reference sequence). Trimming cost V 6 bases and J 5 bases; bases outside gene matches: 10. This CDR3 is 15 amino acids long.

The CDR3 DNA reads TGTGCCAGCAGAACTCCCGGGCGGAAGGGCTCCTACGAGCAGTACTTC. It encodes CASRTPGRKGSYEQYF. The chain couples TRBV28 to TRBJ2-7; no clear D. CDR1 is MDHEN, CDR2 SYDVKM, per germline. Trimming shortened V by 6 bases and J by 0 bases, and 18 bases separated the two germline ends. This CDR3 is 16 amino acids long.

V is TRBV6-5 and J is TRBJ2-3, with D unclear. The CDR3 has 10 residues. The germline V gene encodes CDR1 MNHEY and CDR2 SVGAGI. Trimming stripped 6 bases from V and 2 bases from J, with 0 bases between. CDR3 sequence: CASSTDTQYF. In DNA, the CDR3 is TGTGCCAGCAGCACAGATACGCAGTATTTT.

J is TRBJ2-7 and V is TRBV28; D may be TRBD2 (5 bases). The V end lost 6 bases, the J end lost 2 bases, and 14 bases lay between the germline ends. This CDR3 has 14 residues. Per the germline V gene, CDR1 is MDHEN and CDR2 is SYDVKM. This CDR3 is CASRLTTGTYEQYF. CDR3 coding DNA: TGTGCCAGCAGGTTGACGACGGGAACCTACGAGCAGTACTTC.

The chain combines TRBV30 with TRBJ1-3; D unresolved. Trimming removed 8 bases at V and 0 bases at J, with 8 bases between. Germline V lookup: CDR1 GTSNPN, CDR2 SVGIG (reference sequence). CDR3 length: 12 amino acids. In nucleotides, the CDR3 is TGTGCCGTGAAAGGCTCTGGAAACACCATATATTTT. It yields the protein CAVKGSGNTIYF.

This chain joins TRBV18 and TRBJ2-7; TRBD1 or TRBD2 may be the D gene (5 bases each). Trimming shortened V by 2 bases and J by 0 bases, and 17 bases separated the two germline ends. The CDR3 sequence is 17 residues long. Germline assignment: CDR1 KGHSH and CDR2 LQKENI. The CDR3 reads CASSPNIPGAGSYEQYF. The CDR3 DNA reads as TGTGCCAGCTCACCAAATATACCCGGGGCCGGCTCCTACGAGCAGTACTTC.

In DNA form, the CDR3 reads TGTGCCTGGCATGACAGGTCCCGCTATGGCTACACCTTC. Encoded protein: CAWHDRSRYGYTF. J is TRBJ1-2 and V is TRBV30; D possibly corresponds to TRBD1 (6 bases). The germline gives CDR1 GTSNPN, CDR2 SVGIG (reference sequence). The CDR3 sequence is 13 residues long. V was cut by 5 bases and J by 4 bases, with 14 bases left in between.

V gene TRBV28 combines with J gene TRBJ1-2; 8 positions agree with TRBD1. V lost 6 bases and J lost 0; bases outside the gene matches: 12. This CDR3 contains 17 residues. Germline assignment: CDR1 MDHEN and CDR2 SYDVKM. In DNA, the CDR3 is TGTGCCAGCAGATTCATGGGACAGGTAGATCCTAACTATGGCTACACCTTC. It yields the protein CASRFMGQVDPNYGYTF.

The chain recombines TRBV9 with TRBJ2-2; TRBD1 matches 8 bases. Germline loops: CDR1 SGDLS, CDR2 YYNGEE. The ends lost 4 bases at V and 2 bases at J; junction bases unmatched: 13. The CDR3 loop spans 18 amino acids. The DNA of the CDR3 is TGTGCCAGCAGCTTAAGGACAGGGTTTGCGGGAAACACCGGGGAGCTGTTTTTT. This translates into CASSLRTGFAGNTGELFF.

The rearrangement joins TRBV19 to TRBJ1-5, with D perhaps TRBD1 (5 bases). The CDR3 has 16 residues. The V end was cut by 7 bases, the J end by 5 bases, with 21 bases between. Germline V gives CDR1 LNHDA, CDR2 SQIVND (reference sequence). The CDR3 region has the DNA TGTGCCAGTAATCAACCGGGATCTCAGGGCTATCAGCCCCAGCATTTT. The encoded protein is CASNQPGSQGYQPQHF.

J is TRBJ1-6 and V is TRBV30; 7 bases are a match to TRBD1. The CDR3 runs to 13 residues. CDR1 and CDR2 from the germline V gene are GTSNPN and SVGIG (reference sequence). The CDR3 loop is CAITGTANSPLHF. In DNA form, the CDR3 reads TGTGCTATAACCGGGACAGCCAATTCACCCCTCCACTTT.

The gene calls are TRBV28 and TRBJ2-2; maybe TRBD2 (6 bases). Per the germline V gene, CDR1 is MDHEN and CDR2 is SYDVKM. Trimming removed 8 bases from V and 0 bases from J, with 16 bases in between. The CDR3 is 16 amino acids. The DNA of the CDR3 is TGTGCCAGCCAGTTTGGTGGGACTCCGAACACCGGGGAGCTGTTTTTT. Amino acids: CASQFGGTPNTGELFF.

The sample holds one count of this clone. The chain has TRBV9 and TRBJ2-6; D is ambiguous. This CDR3 has 15 amino acids. V dropped 0 bases and J dropped 1 base, with 5 bases sitting between them. Germline V gene data show CDR1 as SGDLS and CDR2 as YYNGEE. CDR3: CASSVDPSGANVLTF. The CDR3 DNA sequence: TGTGCCAGCAGCGTAGATCCGTCTGGGGCCAACGTCCTGACTTTC.

The gene calls are TRBV20-1 and TRBJ1-3, with no clear D. The CDR3 runs to 11 residues. V lost 7 bases, J lost 0 bases, and 4 bases lay in between. Germline V gene lookup returns CDR1 DFQATT and CDR2 SNEGSKA (reference sequence). CDR3 region: CSVNSGNTIYF. For the CDR3, the DNA is TGCAGTGTCAACTCTGGAAACACCATATATTTT.

The chain joins TRBV19 to TRBJ1-2, with D possibly TRBD1 on 5 matching bases. V gave up 11 bases and J gave up 2 bases, with 15 bases separating them. CDR1 LNHDA and CDR2 SQIVND come from the germline V gene (reference sequence). CDR3 length: 13 amino acids. In nucleotides, the CDR3 is TGTGCCTCCAAGCAGCCAGGGAACTATGGCTACACCTTC. Translating it yields CASKQPGNYGYTF.

This clone came up a few times. This chain connects TRBV6-6 to TRBJ2-3; D tentatively reads TRBD1 or TRBD2 (5 bases each). CDR1 and CDR2 from the germline V gene are MNHNY and SVGAGI (reference sequence). Trimming removed 6 bases from V and 0 bases from J, with 13 bases in between. This CDR3 is built from 15 residues. The DNA of the CDR3 is TGTGCCAGCAGAGATCGGGGCCTTAGCACAGATACGCAGTATTTT. Translating it yields CASRDRGLSTDTQYF.

The chain combines TRBV13 with TRBJ1-2, with 11 bases fitting TRBD1. V trimming: 6 bases; J trimming: 4 bases; junction bases outside the gene matches: 7. CDR3 length: 15 amino acids. CDR1 is PRHDT and CDR2 is FYEKMQ in the germline V gene (reference sequence). The CDR3 bases are TGTGCCAGCAGGTGGACAGGGGGCGCAAGCTATGGCTACACCTTC. It specifies CASRWTGGASYGYTF. Filled out from reference TRBV13 and TRBJ1-2, the complete variable domain reads AAGVIQSPRHLIKEKRETATLKCYPIPRHDTVYWYQQGPGQDPQFLISFYEKMQSDKGSIPDRFSAQQFSDYHSELNMSSLELGDSALYFCASRWTGGASYGYTFGSGTRLTVV.

The chain uses TRBV7-2 and TRBJ2-2, with 9 bases fitting TRBD1. The CDR3 has 15 residues. Germline V lookup: CDR1 SGHTA, CDR2 FQGNSA. V trimming: 4 bases; J trimming: 1 base; junction bases outside the gene matches: 1. CDR3 loop: CASSSGQGNTGELFF. As DNA, the CDR3 is TGTGCCAGCAGCTCGGGACAGGGGAACACCGGGGAGCTGTTTTTT.

The chain has TRBV5-1 and TRBJ2-1; TRBD2 aligns across 10 bases. V shed 5 bases and J 2 bases; nucleotides not matched to a gene: 4. This CDR3 contains 15 residues. CDR1 and CDR2 (germline): SGHRS, YFSETQ. CDR3 DNA: TGCGCCAGCAGTGTTAGCGGGGGGACCTACAATGAGCAGTTCTTC. This sequence encodes CASSVSGGTYNEQFF.

The chain employs TRBV6-6 and TRBJ2-7; 8 bases fit TRBD1. Trimming took 5 bases from V and 5 from J; bases not matched to a gene: 8. This CDR3 has 14 amino acids. The V gene's germline CDR1 is MNHNY and CDR2 SVGAGI (reference sequence). The CDR3 loop is CASSIGQGVNEQYF. CDR3 sequence (DNA): TGTGCCAGCAGTATAGGACAGGGAGTCAACGAGCAGTACTTC.

The rearrangement uses TRBV5-6 and TRBJ1-2, with 12 bases matching TRBD1. The germline V gene encodes CDR1 SGHDT and CDR2 YYEEEE. The ends lost 4 bases at V and 4 bases at J; junction bases unmatched: 8. The CDR3 length is 16 residues. CDR3 residues: CASSPAGTGGGYGYTF. CDR3 bases: TGTGCCAGCAGCCCCGCGGGGACAGGGGGCGGCTATGGCTACACCTTC.

There are a few counts of this clone. The CDR3 reads CASSTDRDSNQPQHF. The CDR3 DNA reads TGTGCCAGCAGCACCGACCGAGATAGCAATCAGCCCCAGCATTTT. This sequence joins TRBV7-9 and TRBJ1-5; D is uncertain. The germline V gene has CDR1 SEHNR and CDR2 FQNEAQ (reference sequence). The CDR3 spans 15 residues. The germline V and J ends were trimmed by 5 bases and 0 bases, with 11 bases remaining between them.

This clone showed up just a few times. This chain joins TRBV18 and TRBJ2-1; tentative D call: TRBD2 (7 bases). Trimming left V 7 bases short and J 7 bases short, with 17 bases between. The CDR3 loop spans 14 amino acids. The germline V gene encodes CDR1 KGHSH and CDR2 LQKENI. Here the CDR3 reads CASFTGGKRNEQFF. The CDR3 DNA follows: TGTGCCAGCTTCACGGGGGGCAAGCGGAATGAGCAGTTCTTC.

This rearrangement joins TRBV28 to TRBJ2-5; D may match TRBD1 or TRBD2 (5 bases each). This CDR3 comprises 14 residues. Looked up from germline, CDR1 is MDHEN and CDR2 is SYDVKM. V was pared by 3 bases and J by 4 bases, with 12 bases between. The chain's CDR3 is CASSLRGSRETQYF. The CDR3 DNA follows: TGTGCCAGCAGTTTGAGGGGATCGAGAGAGACCCAGTACTTC.

The chain combines TRBV5-1 with TRBJ2-5; no definite D call. The ends were cut back, 4 bases at V and 5 bases at J, with 12 bases in the middle. Per the germline V gene, CDR1 is SGHRS and CDR2 is YFSETQ. This CDR3 has 13 residues. This CDR3 reads CASSGPPLETQYF. The CDR3 bases are TGCGCCAGCAGCGGGCCACCACTGGAGACCCAGTACTTC.

This clone was detected only a few times. The chain recombines TRBV6-1 with TRBJ2-1; the match to TRBD1 covers 11 bases. V dropped 7 bases and J dropped 4; count of bases not matched to a gene: 6. The germline V gene has CDR1 MNHNS and CDR2 SASEGT. This CDR3 spans 15 amino acids. The CDR3 spells CASKTGQGVYNEQFF. The CDR3 DNA follows: TGTGCCAGCAAGACGGGACAGGGGGTATACAATGAGCAGTTCTTC.

This clone was recorded a few times. This chain connects TRBV5-8 to TRBJ1-5; D is unclear. Germline CDR1 is SGHTS and CDR2 is YDEGEE. Trimming cost V 0 bases and J 5 bases, with 3 bases left between them. The CDR3 has 12 amino acids. In DNA form, the CDR3 reads TGTGCCAGCAGCTTGGGGGATCAGCCCCAGCATTTT. It translates to CASSLGDQPQHF.

The chain combines TRBV5-1 with TRBJ2-7; D is unclear. The CDR3 runs 11 residues. Trimming stripped 4 bases from V and 12 bases from J, with 14 bases between. In germline, CDR1 is SGHRS, CDR2 YFSETQ. The DNA for the CDR3 is TGCGCCAGCAGCCTTTCGAACCTTGTGTACTTC. Protein product: CASSLSNLVYF.